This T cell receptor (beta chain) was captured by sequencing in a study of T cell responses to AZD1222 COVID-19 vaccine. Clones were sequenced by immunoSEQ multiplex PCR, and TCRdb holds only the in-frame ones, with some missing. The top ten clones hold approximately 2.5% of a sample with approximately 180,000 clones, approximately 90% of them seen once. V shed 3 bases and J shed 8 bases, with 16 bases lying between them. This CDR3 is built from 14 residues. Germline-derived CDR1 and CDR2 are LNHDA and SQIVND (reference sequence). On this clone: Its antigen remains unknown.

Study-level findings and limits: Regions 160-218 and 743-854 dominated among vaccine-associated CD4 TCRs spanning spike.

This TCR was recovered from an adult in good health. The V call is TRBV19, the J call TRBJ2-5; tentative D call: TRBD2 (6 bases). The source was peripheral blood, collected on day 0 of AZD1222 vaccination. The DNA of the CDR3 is TGTGCCAGTAGTATGGGATACGGCGGGGTAACCCAGTACTTC. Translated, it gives CASSMGYGGVTQYF.